This T cell receptor beta chain was recovered during a study of shared clonotypes between healthy human individuals. As for the study in general: The cohort had two women and three men, ages 18 to 49.

The study drew all its donors from Caucasian adults living in Nashville, Tennessee. Division of CD4+ cells produced a CD45RA+ naive subset and a CD45RA-negative memory subset. This CDR3 region has 14 residues. Germline assignment: CDR1 SGHKS and CDR2 YYEKEE (reference sequence). V shed 5 bases and J shed 5 bases, with 14 bases lying between them. Clones were sequenced by immunoSEQ multiplex PCR, and TCRdb holds only the in-frame ones, with some missing. This table holds 2,100,000 or so clones, approximately 96% found once. The source is a man aged 18 to 29 in good health. The sample consisted of naive CD4+ T cells sorted from blood. The subset was: CD45RA+ positively selected. The rearrangement joins TRBV5-5 to TRBJ1-5; weak D call: TRBD1 (6 bases). The CDR3, as DNA: TGTGCCAGCAGTAAGGGACACCCCGATCAGCCCCAGCATTTT. As protein: CASSKGHPDQPQHF. The entire variable domain, with the rest obtained from reference TRBV5-5 and TRBJ1-5, is as follows: DAGVTQSPTHLIKTRGQQVTLRCSPISGHKSVSWYQQVLGQGPQFIFQYYEKEERGRGNFPDRFSARQFPNYSSELNVNALLLGDSALYLCASSKGHPDQPQHFGDGTRLSIL.